This TCR beta chain came from a study of cytomegalovirus exposure and HLA in healthy donors. General observations from the study: The study designated 150 or so TCR beta chains cytomegalovirus-associated. Some segments of the V type, notably TRBV6-2 and TRBV6-3, were excluded as indistinguishable. One variant, a missense change in DCLRE1C, was linked in a later analysis to TCR beta V- and J-gene trimming. Relative to equally common others, HLA-associated TCR beta chains showed greater clonal expansion in a later analysis.

This clone has a single count. Antigen unknown. The study ran its PCR with 60 Vbeta and 13 Jbeta primers. TCRdb's table, derived via immunoSEQ multiplex PCR, lists solely in-frame clones and lacks some. The sample records about 150,000 clones, almost 80% being singletons. CDR3 length: 17 residues. Germline V gives CDR1 SEHNR, CDR2 FQNEAQ (reference sequence). V lost 6 bases to trimming and J lost 2 bases, with 21 bases between them. The chain carries TRBV7-9 and TRBJ2-3; D is perhaps TRBD2 (6 bases). The source material was PBMCs. This sequence was found in a male donor in good health and CMV-seronegative. The CDR3 DNA sequence: TGTGCCAGCAGTCCCCGGGGTGGCGGGACGGTCACAGATACGCAGTATTTT. Translating it yields CASSPRGGGTVTDTQYF.